This paragraph covers one TCR beta chain sequence. What it binds is unknown. This PCR relied on a set of 60 Vbeta primers and 13 Jbeta primers. Using immunoSEQ multiplex PCR, the repertoire was profiled, and TCRdb retains in-frame clones only, with some absent. The sample yields 200,000 to 250,000 clones, 65% to 90% seen once. This record comes from a study of cytomegalovirus exposure and HLA in healthy donors. Background on the study: Earlier, 100 million to 130 million unique TCR beta sequences were recovered from about 200 million T cells by an analysis. Overall study findings and caveats: Reportedly, diagnosis of cytomegalovirus status by the classifier showed high specificity and sensitivity. Later analysis suggested links between common viral pathogens and several top significant clusters. Most TCR beta V segments were productive about 87% or about 30% of the time in an earlier analysis.

The germline CDR1 and CDR2 sequences are SNHLY and FYNNEI. The CDR3 runs to 12 residues. Trimming shortened V by 6 bases and J by 5 bases, and 11 bases separated the two germline ends. Input material: PBMCs. The chain recombines TRBV2 with TRBJ2-7; a weak D match, TRBD2 (5 bases). The source is a girl between 5 and 17 years old in good health and CMV-seronegative. The CDR3 spells CASRAEGHEQYF. The DNA of the CDR3 is TGTGCCAGCAGAGCCGAGGGCCACGAGCAGTACTTC.